These T cell receptor beta chains were read from a single sample in a study of cytomegalovirus exposure and HLA in healthy donors. Repertoires were generated with immunoSEQ multiplex PCR, while TCRdb's copy carries only in-frame clones and drops some. This table holds approximately 120,000 clones. The sequenced sample was PBMCs. Receptors were obtained from a woman aged 60 to 75 in good health and CMV-seronegative. Each CDR3 is given with its conserved first and last residue. The order of the fields is CDR3 DNA, CDR3 protein, J gene, V gene, D gene. D genes are given only for firm matches.

TGTGCCAGCAGCTTGGGACAGGGCAACGAGCAGTACTTC,CASSLGQGNEQYF,TRBJ2-7,TRBV7-3,TRBD1
TGTGCTAGCAGCTTAGCGGGGCTCCAAGGGACCCAGTACTTC,CASSLAGLQGTQYF,TRBJ2-5,TRBV7-7,TRBD2
TGTGCCAGCAGCCGCGAGGCTGCGAACACCGGGGAGCTGTTTTTT,CASSREAANTGELFF,TRBJ2-2,TRBV7-9,NA
TGCGCCAGCAGCAAAGGGACTAGCGGGGGAGATACGCAGTATTTT,CASSKGTSGGDTQYF,TRBJ2-3,TRBV5-1,TRBD2
TGTGCCAGCAGTAGCCTCGGGGGGACAGGGGTTGCTGGGGCCAACGTCCTGACTTTC,CASSSLGGTGVAGANVLTF,TRBJ2-6,TRBV27,TRBD1
TGTGCCAGCAGCTTGACAGAGACTGATGGCACAGATACGCAGTATTTT,CASSLTETDGTDTQYF,TRBJ2-3,TRBV11-3,NA
TGTGCCAGCTCACCTACACAGGGGATCCTTGGAAACACCATATATTTT,CASSPTQGILGNTIYF,TRBJ1-3,TRBV18,TRBD1
TGTGCCAGCAGCATCGGGACAGCCAAGAACACTGAAGCTTTCTTT,CASSIGTAKNTEAFF,TRBJ1-1,TRBV7-9,TRBD1
TGCGCCAGCAGCTTGAACAGGGCGTCGGGCACTGAAGCTTTCTTT,CASSLNRASGTEAFF,TRBJ1-1,TRBV5-1,NA
TGTGCCAGCAGCAGCCAGGGTACTGACTACGAGCAGTACTTC,CASSSQGTDYEQYF,TRBJ2-7,TRBV6-5,NA
TGTGCCAGTAGTATAGCCAGGCAGGAGACCCAGTACTTC,CASSIARQETQYF,TRBJ2-5,TRBV19,NA
TGTGCCAGCCTCTTTGGCGGGACGTGGACCGGGGAGCTGTTTTTT,CASLFGGTWTGELFF,TRBJ2-2,TRBV6-1,NA
TGTGCCAGCACCCCAGGACAGACCACCTACGAGCAGTACTTC,CASTPGQTTYEQYF,TRBJ2-7,TRBV28,NA
TGTGCCAGCAGTGAAGCGAGGCATAGCTTT,CASSEARHSF,TRBJ2-3,TRBV6-1,NA
TGTGCCAGTAGAGTTGGGCAGACTAATTCACCCCTCCACTTT,CASRVGQTNSPLHF,TRBJ1-6,TRBV19,NA
TGTGCCAGCAGCTTAGAGACTGTTACGAATGAGCAGTTCTTC,CASSLETVTNEQFF,TRBJ2-1,TRBV11-2,NA
TGTGCCAGCAGCCCGGGGGTAGCCTACGAGCAGTACTTC,CASSPGVAYEQYF,TRBJ2-7,TRBV27,NA
TGTGCCAGTAGTATAGGGACAGGGTTCACTGAAGCTTTCTTT,CASSIGTGFTEAFF,TRBJ1-1,TRBV19,TRBD1
TGTGCCAGTAGGTTCCTGGACAGGACCTCCTACGAGCAGTACTTC,CASRFLDRTSYEQYF,TRBJ2-7,TRBV19,TRBD1
TGTGCCAGCAGCCCGGGAGGTATTAACTATGGCTACACCTTC,CASSPGGINYGYTF,TRBJ1-2,TRBV28,NA
TGTGCCAGCAGCCCCCCTGGACAGGGAATGAACACTGAAGCTTTCTTT,CASSPPGQGMNTEAFF,TRBJ1-1,TRBV9,TRBD1
TGTGCCACCAGCAGAGATTGGACTAGCCCAGAGACCCAGTACTTC,CATSRDWTSPETQYF,TRBJ2-5,TRBV15,TRBD2
TGTGCCGCCGGAGCTAGCGGATACAATGAGCAGTTCTTC,CAAGASGYNEQFF,TRBJ2-1,TRBV7-9,TRBD2